Listed below are T cell receptor beta chains from one sample, sequenced in a study of identical twins. Each CDR3 protein gets one entry after TCRdb re-called the 5' RACE reads with MiXCR. The sample shows 200,000 to 250,000 distinct CDR3 sequences, 6.5% of them seen only once. These data are also associated with another study on T cells expressing NK-cell markers.

The source material was CD8+ T cells sorted from blood. The receptor set was obtained from a woman younger than 30 in good health. Both conserved end residues are part of each CDR3. A D gene is named only where the DNA matches it firmly. A row's size may be missing; if present it is once, few, many or a size class.

TRBV3-1,NA,NA,14,TRBJ1-1,TGTGCCAGCAGCGAAGCGGCCAGAAACACTGAAGCTTTCTTT,CASSEAARNTEAFF
TRBV6-1,few,TRBD2,15,TRBJ2-1,TGTGCCAGCTACCAGCGGGGGCACACGTCGAATGAGCAGTTCTTC,CASYQRGHTSNEQFF
TRBV29-1,few,NA,12,TRBJ1-1,TGCAGCGTCTGGTGGTTGAACACTGAAGCTTTCTTT,CSVWWLNTEAFF
TRBV3-1,many,NA,15,TRBJ2-7,TGTGCCAGCAGCCCCGACTCCCTGAGCTCCTACGAGCAGTACTTC,CASSPDSLSSYEQYF
TRBV7-8,few,NA,11,TRBJ2-7,TGTGCCAGCAGCTTGGAGAACGAGCAGTACTTC,CASSLENEQYF
TRBV30,NA,NA,13,TRBJ2-1,TGTGCCTGGAGTGTGGCAGGCCCCAATGAGCAGTTCTTC,CAWSVAGPNEQFF
TRBV10-3,NA,NA,14,TRBJ2-5,TGTGCCATCAGTGCTATAGCGGCGCAAGAGACCCAGTACTTC,CAISAIAAQETQYF
TRBV29-1,few,NA,12,TRBJ1-1,TGCAGCGGGACGGAGGGTCTCACTGAAGCTTTCTTT,CSGTEGLTEAFF
TRBV7-9,NA,TRBD2,15,TRBJ2-7,TGTGCCAGCAGTCCTAGCGGGAGGAACCCCTACGAGCAGTACTTC,CASSPSGRNPYEQYF
TRBV4-3,many,NA,16,TRBJ1-2,TGCGCCAGCGCCAGAGGGTCGGGAAGGGAGGACTATGGCTACACCTTC,CASARGSGREDYGYTF
TRBV5-1,NA,NA,12,TRBJ2-3,TGCGCCAGCAGACGACAAGCAGATACGCAGTATTTT,CASRRQADTQYF
TRBV9,NA,NA,15,TRBJ2-7,TGTGCCAGCAGCGTAGAGGGGGGACAGTCCTACGAGCAGTACTTC,CASSVEGGQSYEQYF
TRBV7-6,NA,TRBD2,16,TRBJ2-2,TGTGCCAGCAGCTCTGGACTAGTCATCCTCACCGGGGAGCTGTTTTTT,CASSSGLVILTGELFF
TRBV25-1,many,NA,13,TRBJ2-7,TGTGCCAGCAGACCGACGGTTTCCTACGAGCAGTACTTC,CASRPTVSYEQYF
TRBV14,many,TRBD1,14,TRBJ1-4,TGTGCCAGCAGCGTACGACAGGGGAATGAAAAACTGTTTTTT,CASSVRQGNEKLFF
TRBV10-2,NA,NA,14,TRBJ2-7,TGCGCCACCCTAGCGTCCACCTACCCCTACGAGCAGTACTTC,CATLASTYPYEQYF
TRBV12-3/TRBV12-4,many,TRBD2,15,TRBJ2-5,TGTGCCAGCAGTTCCGAGGGCGGGGGAGAAGAGACCCAGTACTTC,CASSSEGGGEETQYF
TRBV9,few,NA,15,TRBJ2-7,TGTGCCAGCAGCGTAGGTGTAGGGGGTTCCTACGAGCAGTACTTC,CASSVGVGGSYEQYF
TRBV15,many,NA,15,TRBJ1-1,TGTGCCACCAGCAGAGATGGGGGGGATCGATCTGAAGCTTTCTTT,CATSRDGGDRSEAFF
TRBV7-9,few,NA,11,TRBJ2-7,TGTGCCAGCAGCTCTCAGGGCGAGCAGTACTTC,CASSSQGEQYF
TRBV2,NA,TRBD1,14,TRBJ2-7,TGTGCCAGCAGTGTCGAGACAGGGAGCTACGAGCAGTACTTC,CASSVETGSYEQYF
TRBV12-3/TRBV12-4,NA,TRBD2,14,TRBJ2-7,TGTGCCAGCGGGCTAGCGGCTCTAACCTACGAGCAGTACTTC,CASGLAALTYEQYF
TRBV7-8,many,NA,12,TRBJ1-5,TGTGCCAGCAGCTTAGATAATCAGCCCCAGCATTTT,CASSLDNQPQHF
TRBV3-1,many,NA,17,TRBJ1-1,TGTGCCAGCAGCCAAGATTTGGCAGATATTATGAACACTGAAGCTTTCTTT,CASSQDLADIMNTEAFF
TRBV20-1,many,NA,15,TRBJ2-1,TGCAGTGCTAGACCCTACCTGAGCTCCTACAATGAGCAGTTCTTC,CSARPYLSSYNEQFF
TRBV5-1,many,NA,13,TRBJ2-1,TGCGCCAGCAGCCCCCGCCCACTCGATGAGCAGTTCTTC,CASSPRPLDEQFF
TRBV20-1,many,NA,11,TRBJ2-1,TGCAGTGCCCTGCTATTGAATGAGCAGTTCTTC,CSALLLNEQFF
TRBV29-1,many,TRBD1,13,TRBJ1-2,TGCAGCGTCGAGGACAGGGCGTCCTATGGCTACACCTTC,CSVEDRASYGYTF
TRBV2,NA,NA,15,TRBJ1-3,TGTGCCAGCAGTGAAGAGGGGTGGAGGGGAAACACCATATATTTT,CASSEEGWRGNTIYF
TRBV24-1,few,TRBD2,13,TRBJ2-1,TGTGCCACCAGTGATTACGGGACTAGTGAGCAGTTCTTC,CATSDYGTSEQFF
TRBV3-1,once,NA,17,TRBJ1-4,TGTGCCTCCACCCAAGAGTTCGCGGGAACAGCTAATGAAAAACTGTTTTTT,CASTQEFAGTANEKLFF
TRBV4-3,few,TRBD2,18,TRBJ2-6,TGCGCCAGCAGCCAAGAACCTAGCGGGAACTCTGGGGCCAACGTCCTGACTTTC,CASSQEPSGNSGANVLTF
TRBV7-9,many,NA,12,TRBJ2-7,TGTGCCAGCAGCCCGGCCAAATACGAGCAGTACTTC,CASSPAKYEQYF
TRBV9,NA,TRBD1,15,TRBJ1-6,TGTGCCAGCAGCGTAGAGTGGACAGGGAATTCACCCCTCCACTTT,CASSVEWTGNSPLHF
TRBV5-1,many,NA,12,TRBJ2-2,TGCGCCAGCAGCTTGGTGGCCGGGGAGCTGTTTTTT,CASSLVAGELFF
TRBV10-2,NA,NA,14,TRBJ2-1,TGCGCCAGCAGTGTTTCCGGGAGATCCAATGAGCAGTTCTTC,CASSVSGRSNEQFF
TRBV7-3,NA,NA,13,TRBJ1-6,TGTGCCAGCAGCCGGACGGTTGGGTCACCCCTCCACTTT,CASSRTVGSPLHF
TRBV6-2/TRBV6-3,few,NA,14,TRBJ1-5,TGTGCCAGCACCGGGGGATACTGGGATCAGCCCCAGCATTTT,CASTGGYWDQPQHF
TRBV4-1,once,NA,15,TRBJ2-3,TGCGCCAGCAGCCAAGATCGGGATCCCACAGATACGCAGTATTTT,CASSQDRDPTDTQYF
TRBV12-3/TRBV12-4,NA,TRBD2,18,TRBJ2-3,TGTGCCTTCAGTTTACGCTATAGAGCGGGAGGGAACGAGGATACGCAGTATTTT,CAFSLRYRAGGNEDTQYF
TRBV5-6,NA,NA,14,TRBJ2-7,TGTGCCATCAGCTTGGGGCAGGGGATCGACGAGCAGTACTTC,CAISLGQGIDEQYF
TRBV7-9,NA,NA,13,TRBJ2-1,TGTGCCAGCAGGGGGGTTCTCCACAATGAGCAGTTCTTC,CASRGVLHNEQFF
TRBV11-2,NA,TRBD2,15,TRBJ2-7,TGTGCCAGCAGCGCCGGACTAGCGATCACCTACGAGCAGTACTTC,CASSAGLAITYEQYF
TRBV9,NA,NA,14,TRBJ2-5,TGTGCCAGCAGCTCAGGGGGGGTCCAAGAGACCCAGTACTTC,CASSSGGVQETQYF
TRBV12-3/TRBV12-4,many,NA,15,TRBJ2-7,TGTGCCAGCAGTTTAGGCCAGGGCTCAACCTACGAGCAGTACTTC,CASSLGQGSTYEQYF
TRBV7-2,NA,NA,13,TRBJ2-7,TGTGCCAGCAGCTTAGACGTCGGCGACGAGCAGTACTTC,CASSLDVGDEQYF
TRBV7-8,NA,NA,13,TRBJ1-1,TGTGCCAGCAGCTTAGCAGGGCTCACTGAAGCTTTCTTT,CASSLAGLTEAFF
TRBV7-2,NA,NA,14,TRBJ2-1,TGTGCCAGCAGCTTAAACGGAATAGTAGGTGAGCAGTTCTTC,CASSLNGIVGEQFF
TRBV5-1,NA,NA,15,TRBJ2-1,TGCGCCAGCAGCTCCCAACAGGACATTGCCAATGAGCAGTTCTTC,CASSSQQDIANEQFF
TRBV11-3,few,NA,12,TRBJ2-1,TGTGCCAGCAGCCAGGTGCGGGTTGAGCAGTTCTTC,CASSQVRVEQFF
TRBV18,NA,NA,17,TRBJ2-7,TGTGCCAGCTCACCAAGCTCGGGGCCCGTTAGCCGGCTCGAGCAGTACTTC,CASSPSSGPVSRLEQYF